The entry below describes one TCR beta chain. The CDR3 totals 15 residues. The V gene's germline CDR1 is SGHAT and CDR2 FQNNGV. V lost 5 bases to trimming and J lost 5 bases, with 16 bases between them. Original processing notes: Estimates of nucleated cell counts were drawn from the amplification of reference gene primers. Using immunoSEQ multiplex PCR, the repertoire was profiled, and TCRdb retains in-frame clones only, with some absent. V and J calls plus clone size are reproduced from that table; the DNA served to infer D and trimming. The repertoire holds some 110,000 clones, with roughly 85% as singletons. The sample is drawn from a study of blood T cell repertoires in COVID-19. As for the study in general: The origin of the acute and convalescent COVID-19 samples was the United States, Italy and Spain. The cDNA or gDNA used as material had been derived from T cells, B-cell-depleted T cells, or PBMCs.

The sequencing input was peripheral blood. This sequence originates from a man between 35 and 55 years old with acute or convalescent COVID-19. The V gene is TRBV11-2, the J gene TRBJ2-4, with D possibly matching TRBD2 (6 bases). In nucleotides, the CDR3 is TGTGCCAGCAGCCGTAGAGGGACTCTGGAAAACATTCAGTACTTC. Its protein is CASSRRGTLENIQYF.